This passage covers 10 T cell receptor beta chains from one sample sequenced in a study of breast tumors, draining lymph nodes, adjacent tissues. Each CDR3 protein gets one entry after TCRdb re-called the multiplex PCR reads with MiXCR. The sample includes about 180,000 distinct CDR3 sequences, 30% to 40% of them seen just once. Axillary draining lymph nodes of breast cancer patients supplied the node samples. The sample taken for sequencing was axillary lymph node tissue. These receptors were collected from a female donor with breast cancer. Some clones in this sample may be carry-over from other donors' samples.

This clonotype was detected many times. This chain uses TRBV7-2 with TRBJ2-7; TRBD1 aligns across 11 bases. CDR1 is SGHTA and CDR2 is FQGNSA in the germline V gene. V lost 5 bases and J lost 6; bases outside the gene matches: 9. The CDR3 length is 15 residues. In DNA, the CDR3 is TGTGCCAGCAGCCGAGGACCGGGACAGGGGGTCGAGCAGTACTTC. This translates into CASSRGPGQGVEQYF.

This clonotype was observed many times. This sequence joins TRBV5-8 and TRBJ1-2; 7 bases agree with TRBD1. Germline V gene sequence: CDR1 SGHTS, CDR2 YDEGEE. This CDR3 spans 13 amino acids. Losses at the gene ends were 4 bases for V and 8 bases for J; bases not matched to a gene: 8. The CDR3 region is CASSLTGNGGYTF. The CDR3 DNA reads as TGTGCCAGCAGCCTGACAGGGAATGGCGGCTACACCTTC.

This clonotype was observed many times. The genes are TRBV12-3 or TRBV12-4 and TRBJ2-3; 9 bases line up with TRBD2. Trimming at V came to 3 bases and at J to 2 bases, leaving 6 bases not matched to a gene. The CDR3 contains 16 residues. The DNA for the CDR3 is TGTGCCAGCAGTTTCGGGCTAGCGGGGCCCACAGATACGCAGTATTTT. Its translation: CASSFGLAGPTDTQYF.

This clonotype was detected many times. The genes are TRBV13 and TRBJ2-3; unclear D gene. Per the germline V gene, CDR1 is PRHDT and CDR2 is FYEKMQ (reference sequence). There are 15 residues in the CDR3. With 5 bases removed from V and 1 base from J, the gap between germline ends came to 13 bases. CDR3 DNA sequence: TGTGCCAGCAGCACACGAAATAGGGGCACAGATACGCAGTATTTT. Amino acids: CASSTRNRGTDTQYF.

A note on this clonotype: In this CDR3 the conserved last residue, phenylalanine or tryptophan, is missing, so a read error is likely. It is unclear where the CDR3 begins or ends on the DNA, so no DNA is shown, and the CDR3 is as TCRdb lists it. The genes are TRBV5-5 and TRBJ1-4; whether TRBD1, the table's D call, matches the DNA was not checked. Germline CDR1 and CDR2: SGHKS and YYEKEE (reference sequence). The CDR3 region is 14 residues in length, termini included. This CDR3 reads CASSVGTGFEKLSL.

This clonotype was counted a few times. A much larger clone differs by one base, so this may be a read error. CDR3 DNA: TGCGCCAGCAAGCCGTGGGACAGGGGAGGCACAGATACGCAGTATTTT. Its protein product is CASKPWDRGGTDTQYF. This rearrangement joins TRBV4-1 to TRBJ2-3, with 10 bases matching TRBD1. This CDR3 is built from 16 residues. Germline V lookup: CDR1 MGHRA, CDR2 YSYEKL. The J segment lost 1 base and the V segment lost 7 bases, leaving 8 bases of the junction unmatched.

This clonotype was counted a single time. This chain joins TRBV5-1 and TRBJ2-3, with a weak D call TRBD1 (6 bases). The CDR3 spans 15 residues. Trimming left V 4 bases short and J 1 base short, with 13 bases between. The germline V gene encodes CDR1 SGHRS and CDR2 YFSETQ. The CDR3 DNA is TGCGCCAGCAGCACCAGGGGACGCGGCACAGATACGCAGTATTTT. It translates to CASSTRGRGTDTQYF.

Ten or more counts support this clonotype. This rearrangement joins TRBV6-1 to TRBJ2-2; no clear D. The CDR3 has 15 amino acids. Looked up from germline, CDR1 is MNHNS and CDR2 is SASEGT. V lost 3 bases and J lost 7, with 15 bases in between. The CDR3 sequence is CASSEIGLFIGELFF. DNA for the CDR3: TGTGCCAGCAGTGAGATTGGGCTTTTCATCGGGGAGCTGTTTTTT.

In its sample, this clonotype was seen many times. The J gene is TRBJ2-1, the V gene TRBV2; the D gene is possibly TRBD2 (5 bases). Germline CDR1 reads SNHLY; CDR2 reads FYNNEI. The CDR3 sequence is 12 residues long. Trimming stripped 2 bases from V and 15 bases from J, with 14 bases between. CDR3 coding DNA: TGTGCCAGCAGTGAATTGGGCGTCCGGGGGTTCTTC. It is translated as CASSELGVRGFF.

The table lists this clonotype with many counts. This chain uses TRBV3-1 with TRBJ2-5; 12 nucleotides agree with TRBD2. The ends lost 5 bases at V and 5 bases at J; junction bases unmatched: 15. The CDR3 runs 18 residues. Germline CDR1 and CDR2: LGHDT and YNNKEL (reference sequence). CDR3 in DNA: TGTGCCAGCAGCAAAAGATTACTAGCGGGAGGAGGGTATGAGACCCAGTACTTC. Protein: CASSKRLLAGGGYETQYF.